Shown below are 14 T cell receptor beta chains from a single sample sequenced in a study of blood T cell repertoires in COVID-19. The assay was immunoSEQ multiplex PCR, and TCRdb's table has in-frame clones only and misses some. The sample yields more than 25,000 clones, over 85% seen once. Source material: peripheral blood. These receptors originate from a human donor with active COVID-19. The donor label of this sample is uncertain.

The chain recombines TRBV14 with TRBJ2-2; D may be TRBD2 (5 bases). V was cut by 4 bases and J by 6 bases, with 9 bases left in between. The CDR3 loop spans 13 amino acids. Germline CDR1 reads SGHDN; CDR2 reads FVKESK. This chain's CDR3 is CASSLTRPGELFF. As DNA, the CDR3 is TGTGCCAGCAGCCTTACTAGACCCGGGGAGCTGTTTTTT.

The chain has TRBV6-6 and TRBJ2-7, with 10 bases matching TRBD2. CDR1 is MNHNY and CDR2 is SVGAGI in the germline V gene (reference sequence). The CDR3 consists of 14 residues. Unmatched junction bases numbered 4, after V lost 6 bases and J lost 2 bases. CDR3 sequence reads: CASSLSGRTYEQYF. The CDR3 DNA sequence: TGTGCCAGCAGCCTTAGCGGGAGGACCTACGAGCAGTACTTC.

This chain links TRBV9 with TRBJ2-3; D call uncertain. V shed 1 base and J shed 2 bases, with 11 bases lying between them. CDR1 SGDLS and CDR2 YYNGEE come from the germline V gene. There are 15 residues in the CDR3. The DNA for the CDR3 is TGTGCCAGCAGCGTAAGGCTAGACCACACAGATACGCAGTATTTT. This codes for CASSVRLDHTDTQYF.

The gene calls are TRBV7-2 and TRBJ1-2; no clear D gene. The CDR3 consists of 13 residues. Per the germline V gene, CDR1 is SGHTA and CDR2 is FQGNSA. Trimming took off 1 base at V and 6 bases at J, with 9 bases between the two ends. The CDR3 nucleotides read TGTGCCAGCAGCTTAGTTGGGCAGAATGGCTACACCTTC. Its translation: CASSLVGQNGYTF.

The chain uses TRBV7-2 and TRBJ2-3; TRBD2 aligns across 14 bases. V gave up 1 base and J gave up 4 bases; unmatched junction bases: 4. The length of the CDR3 is 17 residues. Germline V gene lookup returns CDR1 SGHTA and CDR2 FQGNSA. CDR3 sequence (DNA): TGTGCCAGCAGCTTAGGGACTAGCGGGGGGTGGTCAGATACGCAGTATTTT. Translation: CASSLGTSGGWSDTQYF.

The rearrangement uses TRBV11-2 and TRBJ2-1; TRBD2 matches 11 bases. Germline CDR1 and CDR2: SGHAT and FQNNGV. The CDR3 spans 16 residues. V gave up 6 bases and J gave up 3 bases; unmatched junction bases: 7. The CDR3 DNA follows: TGTGCCAGCAGGTTGGGGACTAGCGGCTACTACAATGAGCAGTTCTTC. It translates to CASRLGTSGYYNEQFF. Supplemented by reference TRBV11-2 and TRBJ2-1, the full variable domain reads EAGVAQSPRYKIIEKRQSVAFWCNPISGHATLYWYQQILGQGPKLLIQFQNNGVVDDSQLPKDRFSAERLKGVDSTLKIQPAKLEDSAVYLCASRLGTSGYYNEQFFGPGTRLTVL.

CDR3 coding DNA: TGTGCCAGCAGCCCAGGGGTTTCCACTAATGAAAAACTGTTTTTT. This translates into CASSPGVSTNEKLFF. The chain carries TRBV11-3 and TRBJ1-4; tentative D call: TRBD1 (6 bases). Germline V gene lookup returns CDR1 SGHNT and CDR2 YENEEA. The V gene lost 5 bases and the J gene lost 2 bases, with 12 bases spanning the gap. The CDR3 has 15 amino acids.

This chain uses TRBV11-2 with TRBJ2-5, with a weak D call TRBD1 (6 bases). This CDR3 contains 14 residues. V was clipped by 6 bases and J by 4 bases, with 15 bases between them. Germline V lookup: CDR1 SGHAT, CDR2 FQNNGV. Here the CDR3 reads CASRSLWGRETQYF. CDR3 bases: TGTGCCAGCAGGAGCTTATGGGGGCGAGAGACCCAGTACTTC.

The chain couples TRBV7-8 to TRBJ1-1; 8 nucleotides agree with TRBD1. The length of the CDR3 is 15 residues. Per the germline V gene, CDR1 is SGHVS and CDR2 is FQNEAQ. Unmatched junction bases numbered 10, after V lost 4 bases and J lost 6 bases. In DNA form, the CDR3 reads TGTGCCAGCAGCTCAGGACAGGGAAGAATTTCTGAAGCTTTCTTT. Amino acid sequence: CASSSGQGRISEAFF.

CDR3 amino acids: CAWRRDPGGNSPLHF. The DNA of the CDR3 is TGTGCCTGGAGGAGGGATCCTGGGGGGAATTCACCCCTCCACTTT. J is TRBJ1-6 and V is TRBV30; weak D call: TRBD1 (5 bases). Deletions cut 3 bases from V and 7 bases from J, with 16 bases between. The CDR3 extends over 15 amino acids. Looked up from germline, CDR1 is GTSNPN and CDR2 is SVGIG (reference sequence).

The chain employs TRBV19 and TRBJ1-1; maybe TRBD1 (6 bases). The CDR3 is 16 residues long. V was clipped by 5 bases and J by 1 base, with 17 bases between them. CDR1 LNHDA and CDR2 SQIVND come from the germline V gene (reference sequence). The CDR3 DNA sequence: TGTGCCAGTAGTTCGCGGACAGTCCAGGGGAACACTGAAGCTTTCTTT. Amino acids: CASSSRTVQGNTEAFF.

CDR3 nucleotide sequence: TGTGCCAGCAGCCCCGACAGCCAGAACACTGAAGCTTTCTTT. Protein product: CASSPDSQNTEAFF. This chain connects TRBV3-1 (or the pseudogene TRBV3-2) to TRBJ1-1, with D maybe TRBD1 (5 bases). Germline CDR1 LGHDT, CDR2 YNNKEL (reference sequence). The CDR3 is 14 amino acids. Trimming took off 4 bases at V and 1 base at J, with 10 bases between the two ends.

This clone came up once. CDR3 DNA sequence: TGTGCCTGGGTCAAGGATTATGGGGCTGGTTCACCCCTCCACTTT. Its protein product is CAWVKDYGAGSPLHF. The rearrangement links TRBV30 to TRBJ1-6; the D gene is possibly TRBD1 (5 bases). V was cut by 5 bases and J by 9 bases, with 20 bases left in between. From germline, CDR1 is GTSNPN and CDR2 SVGIG (reference sequence). The CDR3 contains 15 residues.

This chain joins TRBV28 and TRBJ2-7, with 11 nucleotides matching TRBD2. CDR1 MDHEN and CDR2 SYDVKM come from the germline V gene. J lost 5 bases, V lost 1 base, and 4 bases had no gene match. The CDR3 has 15 amino acids. The CDR3 is CASSLLTSGTDEQYF. The CDR3 DNA is TGTGCCAGCAGTTTATTGACTAGCGGGACCGACGAGCAGTACTTC.